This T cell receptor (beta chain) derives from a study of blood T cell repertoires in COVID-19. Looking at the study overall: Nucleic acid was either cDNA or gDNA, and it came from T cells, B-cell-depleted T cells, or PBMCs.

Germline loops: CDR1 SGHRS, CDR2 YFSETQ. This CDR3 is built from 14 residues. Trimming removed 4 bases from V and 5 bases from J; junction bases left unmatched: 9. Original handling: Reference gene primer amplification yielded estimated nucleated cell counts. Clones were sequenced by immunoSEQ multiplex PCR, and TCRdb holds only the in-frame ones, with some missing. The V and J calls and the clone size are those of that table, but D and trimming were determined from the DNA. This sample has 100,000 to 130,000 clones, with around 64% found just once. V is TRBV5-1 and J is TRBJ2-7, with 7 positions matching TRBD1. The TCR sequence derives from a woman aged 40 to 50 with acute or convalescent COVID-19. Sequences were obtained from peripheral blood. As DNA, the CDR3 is TGCGCCAGCAGCACGGGACAGCATGTGGACGAGCAGTACTTC. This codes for CASSTGQHVDEQYF.